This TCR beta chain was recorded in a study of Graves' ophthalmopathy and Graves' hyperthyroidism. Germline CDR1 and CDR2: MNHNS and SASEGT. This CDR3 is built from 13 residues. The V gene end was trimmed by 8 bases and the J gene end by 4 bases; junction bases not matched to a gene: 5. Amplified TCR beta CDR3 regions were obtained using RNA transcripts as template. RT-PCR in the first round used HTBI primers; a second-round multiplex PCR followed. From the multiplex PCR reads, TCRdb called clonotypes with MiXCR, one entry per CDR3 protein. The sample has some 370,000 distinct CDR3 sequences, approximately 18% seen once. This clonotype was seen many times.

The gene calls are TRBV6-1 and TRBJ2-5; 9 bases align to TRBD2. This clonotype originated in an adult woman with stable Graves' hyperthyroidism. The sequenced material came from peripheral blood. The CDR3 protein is CASSSGKGETQYF. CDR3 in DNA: TGTGCCAGCTCTAGCGGGAAGGGAGAGACCCAGTACTTC.